A single sample is the source of the 29 T cell receptor beta chains below, sequenced in a study of T cell responses to AZD1222 COVID-19 vaccine. Clones were sequenced by immunoSEQ multiplex PCR, and TCRdb holds only the in-frame ones, with some missing. The data hold about 68,000 clones, with more than 70% observed a single time. The input for sequencing was peripheral blood, taken on day 0 of AZD1222 vaccination. The receptors derive from an adult in good health.

This chain uses TRBV4-3 with TRBJ2-3; 14 bases agree with TRBD2. CDR1 and CDR2 from the germline V gene are LGHNA and YSLEER. The CDR3 is made up of 20 amino acids. Losses at the gene ends were 0 bases for V and 3 bases for J; bases not matched to a gene: 11. The CDR3 DNA reads as TGCGCCAGCAGCCAAGATCGTTATGGGACTAGCGGGAGTAATACAGATACGCAGTATTTT. This gives the protein CASSQDRYGTSGSNTDTQYF.

The rearrangement links TRBV4-1 to TRBJ1-1; no reliable D call. Germline assignment: CDR1 MGHRA and CDR2 YSYEKL. The V end lost 3 bases, the J end lost 1 base, and 12 bases lay between the germline ends. The CDR3 covers 15 residues. The CDR3 region has the DNA TGCGCCAGCAGCCACTCGGACGCAGCGAACACTGAAGCTTTCTTT. It encodes CASSHSDAANTEAFF.

V gene TRBV18 combines with J gene TRBJ1-4; D is possibly TRBD1 (5 bases). The CDR3 is 16 amino acids. Germline values: CDR1 KGHSH, CDR2 LQKENI. The germline V and J ends were trimmed by 2 bases and 0 bases, with 10 bases remaining between them. CDR3 amino acids: CASSPFRATTNEKLFF. CDR3 DNA: TGTGCCAGCTCACCATTCAGGGCTACAACTAATGAAAAACTGTTTTTT. Full variable domain (outside the CDR3, taken from reference TRBV18 and TRBJ1-4): NAGVMQNPRHLVRRRGQEARLRCSPMKGHSHVYWYRQLPEEGLKFMVYLQKENIIDESGMPKERFSAEFPKEGPSILRIQQVVRGDSAAYFCASSPFRATTNEKLFFGSGTQLSVL.

This clone was counted once. The rearrangement uses TRBV28 and TRBJ2-3; TRBD2 aligns across 9 bases. V was pared by 2 bases and J by 6 bases, with 6 bases of the junction left unmatched. The CDR3 runs 15 residues. The germline CDR1 and CDR2 sequences are MDHEN and SYDVKM. CDR3 DNA sequence: TGTGCCAGCAGTTTAAAGGGCGGGAGGGCCGATACGCAGTATTTT. Translated: CASSLKGGRADTQYF.

The chain links TRBV6-5 to TRBJ2-3; 9 nucleotides match TRBD1. Germline CDR1 reads MNHEY; CDR2 reads SVGAGI. This CDR3 is built from 15 residues. This CDR3 is CATQLDRGSTDTQYF. The CDR3 DNA reads TGTGCTACTCAATTGGACAGGGGTAGCACAGATACGCAGTATTTT.

This chain connects TRBV7-2 to TRBJ1-6, with no clear D. Germline lookup yields CDR1 SGHTA and CDR2 FQGNSA. The CDR3 is made up of 16 amino acids. V was clipped by 2 bases and J by 1 base, with 9 bases between them. In nucleotides, the CDR3 is TGTGCCAGCAGCTTAATTCTAGCATCCTATAATTCACCCCTCCACTTT. Amino acids: CASSLILASYNSPLHF. Complete variable domain (other parts from reference TRBV7-2 and TRBJ1-6): GAGVSQSPSNKVTEKGKDVELRCDPISGHTALYWYRQSLGQGLEFLIYFQGNSAPDKSGLPSDRFSAERTGGSVSTLTIQRTQQEDSAVYLCASSLILASYNSPLHFGNGTRLTVT.

The chain combines TRBV29-1 with TRBJ1-3; 7 bases fit TRBD1. Losses at the gene ends were 6 bases for V and 4 bases for J; bases not matched to a gene: 3. CDR3 length: 12 amino acids. Germline V gene data show CDR1 as SQVTM and CDR2 as ANQGSEA. For the CDR3, the DNA is TGCAGCGTGAGGGGACAGGGAAACACCATATATTTT. This gives the protein CSVRGQGNTIYF.

This clone has only a few counts. This chain joins TRBV5-4 and TRBJ1-6; no clear D. CDR3 size: 15 residues. With 5 bases removed from V and 7 bases from J, the gap between germline ends came to 16 bases. Germline lookup yields CDR1 SGHNT and CDR2 YYREEE (reference sequence). The DNA of the CDR3 is TGTGCCAGCAGTCGGTTGGGGATAGGCAATTCACCCCTCCACTTT. Translating it yields CASSRLGIGNSPLHF.

The chain combines TRBV6-5 with TRBJ1-1, with a tentative D call TRBD1 (5 bases). The CDR3 runs to 14 residues. V was shortened by 2 bases and J by 6 bases, with 13 bases between the two germline ends. Germline V lookup: CDR1 MNHEY, CDR2 SVGAGI. CDR3 residues: CASSYERGSPEAFF. CDR3 nucleotide sequence: TGTGCCAGCAGTTACGAACGGGGGTCCCCTGAAGCTTTCTTT.

V usage is TRBV11-2 and J usage is TRBJ2-7; unclear D gene. V was trimmed by 5 bases and J by 4 bases, leaving 12 bases between them. The V gene's germline CDR1 is SGHAT and CDR2 FQNNGV. The CDR3 totals 13 residues. The CDR3 DNA is TGTGCCAGCAGCACCACGGACGGATACGAGCAGTACTTC. This gives the protein CASSTTDGYEQYF.

The J gene is TRBJ2-5, the V gene TRBV6-5, with D hard to call. Trimming stripped 5 bases from V and 5 bases from J, with 15 bases between. The germline V gene has CDR1 MNHEY and CDR2 SVGAGI. The CDR3 loop spans 14 amino acids. CDR3 in DNA: TGTGCCAGCAGTCTATTGCCCCGACCGGAGACCCAGTACTTC. This sequence encodes CASSLLPRPETQYF.

The CDR3 DNA is TGCGCCAGCAGCCAAGGACAGGGGGCGGGATATGGCTACACCTTC. Translating gives CASSQGQGAGYGYTF. The rearrangement uses TRBV4-3 and TRBJ1-2; TRBD1 agrees at 10 bases. CDR3 size: 15 residues. Per germline, CDR1 LGHNA and CDR2 YSLEER. With V trimmed by 1 base and J by 5 bases, 4 bases remained unmatched.

This chain joins TRBV7-8 and TRBJ2-2; 7 bases match TRBD1. With V trimmed by 5 bases and J by 0 bases, 3 bases remained unmatched. Germline V gives CDR1 SGHVS, CDR2 FQNEAQ. CDR3 length equals 15 residues. In DNA, the CDR3 is TGTGCCAGCAGCAGGGACAGAGCGAACACCGGGGAGCTGTTTTTT. It encodes CASSRDRANTGELFF.

Remarks on this clone: The junction departs from germline at one end; a sequencing error may be responsible. The gene calls are TRBV7-7 and TRBJ2-5; 10 bases fit TRBD1. This CDR3 comprises 18 residues. CDR1 is SSHAT and CDR2 is FNYEAQ in the germline V gene (reference sequence). This CDR3 reads CASSLGVGRQGAFETQYF. DNA for the CDR3: TGTGCTAGCAGCTTAGGTGTGGGGCGACAGGGGGCGTTTGAGACCCAGTACTTC.

V is TRBV6-2 or TRBV6-3 and J is TRBJ2-7, with 9 bases matching TRBD1. CDR3 length: 15 residues. Per germline, CDR1 MNHEY and CDR2 SVGEGT. Losses at the gene ends were 6 bases for V and 5 bases for J; bases not matched to a gene: 11. The CDR3 sequence is CASSLTGTGRNEQYF. CDR3 DNA: TGTGCCAGCAGCCTCACCGGGACAGGGAGGAACGAGCAGTACTTC.

This chain links TRBV10-2 with TRBJ2-3; possible D gene TRBD2, 5 bases. The CDR3 totals 15 residues. Trimming removed 6 bases at V and 2 bases at J, with 15 bases between. CDR1 is WSHSY, CDR2 SAAADI, per germline. The CDR3 DNA sequence: TGCGCCAGCAGAAATAGGCAGGAGGCCACAGATACGCAGTATTTT. It encodes CASRNRQEATDTQYF.

The chain has TRBV11-2 and TRBJ1-1; 8 bases map to TRBD1. Germline-derived CDR1 and CDR2 are SGHAT and FQNNGV. The CDR3 loop spans 14 amino acids. Unmatched junction bases numbered 7, after V lost 4 bases and J lost 6 bases. The DNA for the CDR3 is TGTGCCAGCAGCTCGCGGACAGGGCTGGCTGAAGCTTTCTTT. Amino acids: CASSSRTGLAEAFF.

The rearrangement uses TRBV6-4 and TRBJ2-1; 8 bases fit TRBD2. Germline V gene sequence: CDR1 MRHNA, CDR2 SNTAGT. Germline trimming cut 6 bases from V and 2 bases from J; bases unmatched to any gene: 6. This CDR3 contains 15 residues. The CDR3 sequence is CASRESGSTYNEQFF. The CDR3 DNA sequence: TGTGCCAGCAGGGAAAGCGGGAGCACCTACAATGAGCAGTTCTTC.

This chain connects TRBV2 to TRBJ2-5, with a weak D call TRBD2 (5 bases). In germline, CDR1 is SNHLY, CDR2 FYNNEI. V lost 3 bases and J lost 2, with 13 bases in between. CDR3 length: 15 residues. The CDR3 DNA reads as TGTGCCAGCAGTGAGTCCGGGGTCTTTCAAGAGACCCAGTACTTC. Translation gives CASSESGVFQETQYF.

In this sample, this clone turned up a few times. The V gene is TRBV5-6, the J gene TRBJ1-1, with 7 bases aligning to TRBD1. V shed 5 bases and J 4 bases; nucleotides not matched to a gene: 8. The CDR3 loop spans 14 amino acids. The germline CDR1 and CDR2 sequences are SGHDT and YYEEEE. The CDR3 is CASRFDRAGTEAFF. CDR3 sequence (DNA): TGTGCCAGCAGATTCGACAGGGCCGGCACTGAAGCTTTCTTT.

This clone was found once. V is TRBV10-2 and J is TRBJ1-2; D ambiguous. The CDR3 is 11 residues long. With 6 bases removed from V and 3 bases from J, the gap between germline ends came to 5 bases. In germline, CDR1 is WSHSY, CDR2 SAAADI. This CDR3 reads CASRADYGYTF. For the CDR3, the DNA is TGCGCCAGCAGGGCAGACTATGGCTACACCTTC.

This rearrangement joins TRBV5-1 to TRBJ2-3, with D tentatively TRBD1 (6 bases). Germline V gene data show CDR1 as SGHRS and CDR2 as YFSETQ. This CDR3 has 17 residues. The ends were cut back, 3 bases at V and 0 bases at J, with 17 bases in the middle. This CDR3 is CASSYTPTGSSTDTQYF. The CDR3 DNA follows: TGCGCCAGCAGCTACACACCGACAGGATCTAGCACAGATACGCAGTATTTT.

The CDR3 loop reads CASSVVGLSSYNEQFF. CDR3 in DNA: TGTGCCAGCAGCGTAGTCGGGCTTAGCTCCTACAATGAGCAGTTCTTC. This rearrangement joins TRBV9 to TRBJ2-1; D is undetermined. The germline V and J ends were trimmed by 0 bases and 0 bases, with 10 bases remaining between them. The CDR3 spans 16 residues. In germline, CDR1 is SGDLS, CDR2 YYNGEE. The variable domain in full, completed from reference TRBV9 and TRBJ2-1, reads DSGVTQTPKHLITATGQRVTLRCSPRSGDLSVYWYQQSLDQGLQFLIQYYNGEERAKGNILERFSAQQFPDLHSELNLSSLELGDSALYFCASSVVGLSSYNEQFFGPGTRLTVL.

The rearrangement joins TRBV19 to TRBJ1-2, with a weak D call TRBD1 (5 bases). From germline, CDR1 is LNHDA and CDR2 SQIVND (reference sequence). The CDR3 has 12 residues. The V end was cut by 8 bases, the J end by 8 bases, with 15 bases between. CDR3 amino acids: CASGGAGSGYTF. The CDR3 bases are TGTGCCAGTGGGGGTGCGGGAAGCGGCTACACCTTC.

The rearrangement links TRBV27 to TRBJ2-7; D call uncertain. The V gene's germline CDR1 is MNHEY and CDR2 SMNVEV (reference sequence). V gave up 3 bases and J gave up 4 bases, with 13 bases separating them. The CDR3 loop spans 14 amino acids. DNA for the CDR3: TGTGCCAGCAGTTTCGGTTGGGGTTTGTACGAGCAGTACTTC. Protein product: CASSFGWGLYEQYF.

The chain carries TRBV6-5 and TRBJ1-5; 7 nucleotides agree with TRBD1. The CDR3 extends over 14 amino acids. Germline CDR1 is MNHEY and CDR2 is SVGAGI. Germline trimming cut 6 bases from V and 2 bases from J; bases unmatched to any gene: 4. The CDR3 sequence is CASSRQGGNQPQHF. The CDR3 bases are TGTGCCAGCAGCCGTCAGGGGGGCAATCAGCCCCAGCATTTT.

This rearrangement joins TRBV10-3 to TRBJ2-7, with 7 nucleotides matching TRBD1. J lost 3 bases, V lost 8 bases, and 1 base had no gene match. The length of the CDR3 is 11 residues. Looked up from germline, CDR1 is ENHRY and CDR2 is SYGVKD. CDR3 region: CAIGTDYEQYF. DNA of the CDR3: TGTGCCATCGGGACAGACTACGAGCAGTACTTC.

The chain has TRBV9 and TRBJ1-1; possibly TRBD1 for D (5 bases). In germline, CDR1 is SGDLS, CDR2 YYNGEE. The CDR3 spans 16 residues. V shed 6 bases and J shed 6 bases, with 24 bases lying between them. CDR3 DNA: TGTGCCAGCACCACAATTACGAGGGGTTTCACGGCTGAAGCTTTCTTT. Protein product: CASTTITRGFTAEAFF. The complete variable domain, with remaining parts taken from reference TRBV9 and TRBJ1-1, reads DSGVTQTPKHLITATGQRVTLRCSPRSGDLSVYWYQQSLDQGLQFLIQYYNGEERAKGNILERFSAQQFPDLHSELNLSSLELGDSALYFCASTTITRGFTAEAFFGQGTRLTVV.

The chain is built from TRBV19 and TRBJ1-6, with D possibly TRBD1 on 6 matching bases. Trimming shortened V by 5 bases and J by 3 bases, and 14 bases separated the two germline ends. The CDR3 length is 16 residues. The V gene's germline CDR1 is LNHDA and CDR2 SQIVND (reference sequence). The CDR3 spells CASSREQDSYNSPLHF. For the CDR3, the DNA is TGTGCCAGTAGTCGCGAACAGGACAGCTATAATTCACCCCTCCACTTT. The full variable domain, rest sourced from reference TRBV19 and TRBJ1-6, is DGGITQSPKYLFRKEGQNVTLSCEQNLNHDAMYWYRQDPGQGLRLIYYSQIVNDFQKGDIAEGYSVSREKKESFPLTVTSAQKNPTAFYLCASSREQDSYNSPLHFGNGTRLTVT.